The 2 T cell receptor beta chains in this list originate from one sample, sequenced in a study of regulatory T cells in long-lasting Graves disease. Specified time point: persistent/refractory GD, antithyroid drugs over 5 years with positive TRAb. Extracted RNA from PBMCs served as the source of the TCR library. HTBI primers from iRepertoire and Arm-PCR of CDR3 regions yielded the TCR beta libraries. A single record per CDR3 protein comes from TCRdb applying MiXCR to the multiplex PCR reads. The repertoire holds 250,000 to 300,000 distinct CDR3 sequences, with under 25% as singletons. The material sequenced was peripheral blood mononuclear cells (PBMCs), taken when the disease was refractory, from a patient treated with antithyroid drugs. These receptors came from a female donor with Graves disease.

The chain uses TRBV29-1 and TRBJ2-7, with 9 bases fitting TRBD1. This CDR3 is built from 13 residues. Germline CDR1 reads SQVTM; CDR2 reads ANQGSEA. Unmatched junction bases numbered 6, after V lost 6 bases and J lost 3 bases. This CDR3 reads CSVARDRDYEQYF. CDR3 bases: TGCAGCGTGGCCCGGGACAGGGACTACGAGCAGTACTTC.

This clonotype showed up many times. V usage is TRBV28 and J usage is TRBJ1-1; 8 positions agree with TRBD1. CDR1 is MDHEN and CDR2 is SYDVKM in the germline V gene. This CDR3 comprises 17 residues. Trimming took 8 bases from V and 2 from J; bases not matched to a gene: 16. DNA of the CDR3: TGTGCCAGCCGGGACAGGTTCTTTTTCGGGGATAACACTGAAGCTTTCTTT. It is translated as CASRDRFFFGDNTEAFF.